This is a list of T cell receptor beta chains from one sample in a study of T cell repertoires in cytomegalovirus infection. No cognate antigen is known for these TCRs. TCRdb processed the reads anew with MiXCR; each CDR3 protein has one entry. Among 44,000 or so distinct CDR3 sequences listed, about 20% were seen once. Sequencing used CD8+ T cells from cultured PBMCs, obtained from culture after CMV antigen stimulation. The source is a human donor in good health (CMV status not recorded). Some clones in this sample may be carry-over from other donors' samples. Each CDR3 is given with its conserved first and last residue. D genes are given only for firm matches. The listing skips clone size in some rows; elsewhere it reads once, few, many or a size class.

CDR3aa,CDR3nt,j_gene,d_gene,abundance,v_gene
CASSRGPQGVEKLFF,TGTGCCAGCAGCCGGGGCCCGCAGGGGGTTGAAAAACTGTTTTTT,TRBJ1-4,TRBD1,few,TRBV7-2
CASSVGSWGNIPYEQYF,TGTGCCAGCAGCGTAGGATCGTGGGGGAACATACCCTACGAGCAGTACTTC,TRBJ2-7,NA,NA,TRBV9
CASSPRGQGAEAFF,TGTGCCAGCAGCCCACGAGGACAGGGGGCTGAAGCTTTCTTT,TRBJ1-1,TRBD1,NA,TRBV6-6
CASSRAKNTEAFF,TGTGCCAGCTCCAGGGCAAAGAACACTGAAGCTTTCTTT,TRBJ1-1,NA,NA,TRBV11-2
CASSPPQAGDSLSYNEQFF,TGTGCCAGCAGCCCGCCCCAAGCGGGGGACTCTCTATCCTACAATGAGCAGTTCTTC,TRBJ2-1,TRBD2,few,TRBV7-8
CASSEFLRETQYF,TGTGCCAGCAGTGAATTTTTGAGGGAGACCCAGTACTTC,TRBJ2-5,NA,NA,TRBV2
CASSQVEPGTDTQYF,TGCGCCAGCAGCCAAGTTGAACCGGGAACAGATACGCAGTATTTT,TRBJ2-3,NA,many,TRBV4-3
CASRGDLESNQPQHF,TGTGCCAGCAGGGGGGACCTAGAGAGCAATCAGCCCCAGCATTTT,TRBJ1-5,NA,few,TRBV12-3/TRBV12-4
CASSRDLGNEQFF,TGTGCCAGCAGCCGGGACTTGGGCAATGAGCAGTTCTTC,TRBJ2-1,NA,NA,TRBV11-2
CASSSPGAREGPDTQYF,TGTGCCAGCAGCTCTCCGGGTGCCCGAGAAGGGCCAGATACGCAGTATTTT,TRBJ2-3,NA,few,TRBV7-2
CASTELPGQGASGTEAFF,TGTGCCAGCACCGAACTACCGGGACAGGGGGCGTCGGGGACTGAAGCTTTCTTT,TRBJ1-1,TRBD1,NA,TRBV2
CASSEWENEQFF,TGTGCCAGCAGTGAATGGGAGAATGAGCAGTTCTTC,TRBJ2-1,NA,NA,TRBV6-1
CASSHQADTQYF,TGCGCCAGCAGCCATCAAGCAGATACGCAGTATTTT,TRBJ2-3,NA,few,TRBV4-3
CASSSLASAMYEQYF,TGTGCCAGCAGCTCACTAGCTAGCGCTATGTACGAGCAGTACTTC,TRBJ2-7,NA,many,TRBV7-2
CSVLDRRGQETQYF,TGCAGCGTTTTAGACAGGAGGGGACAAGAGACCCAGTACTTC,TRBJ2-5,NA,NA,TRBV29-1
CASSVRTVGVEKLFF,TGTGCCAGCAGCGTGCGGACAGTCGGTGTTGAAAAACTGTTTTTT,TRBJ1-4,NA,once,TRBV11-2
CASIPGGNGELFF,TGTGCCAGTATCCCAGGGGGGAACGGGGAGCTGTTTTTT,TRBJ2-2,NA,NA,TRBV19
CASSLLSGALEDTQYF,TGTGCCAGCAGTTTACTGTCGGGAGCCCTGGAAGATACGCAGTATTTT,TRBJ2-3,NA,few,TRBV28
CASSAGTGAGEQFF,TGTGCCAGCAGCGCCGGGACTGGGGCGGGGGAGCAGTTCTTC,TRBJ2-1,NA,few,TRBV6-2/TRBV6-3
CASSLGPLNEQFF,TGTGCCAGCAGTTTGGGACCCCTCAATGAGCAGTTCTTC,TRBJ2-1,NA,NA,TRBV12-3/TRBV12-4
CASSWTSAGSQYF,TGTGCCAGCAGTTGGACTAGCGCGGGGTCGCAGTATTTT,TRBJ2-3,TRBD2,few,TRBV6-5
CASSVDWNQETQYF,TGTGCCAGCAGTGTCGACTGGAACCAAGAGACCCAGTACTTC,TRBJ2-5,NA,NA,TRBV12-3/TRBV12-4
CASPRAGGEQFF,TGTGCCAGCCCCCGAGCCGGGGGTGAGCAGTTCTTC,TRBJ2-1,NA,few,TRBV7-2
CASSLKAGPTDTQYF,TGTGCCAGCAGTTTGAAGGCGGGACCCACAGATACGCAGTATTTT,TRBJ2-3,NA,few,TRBV12-3/TRBV12-4